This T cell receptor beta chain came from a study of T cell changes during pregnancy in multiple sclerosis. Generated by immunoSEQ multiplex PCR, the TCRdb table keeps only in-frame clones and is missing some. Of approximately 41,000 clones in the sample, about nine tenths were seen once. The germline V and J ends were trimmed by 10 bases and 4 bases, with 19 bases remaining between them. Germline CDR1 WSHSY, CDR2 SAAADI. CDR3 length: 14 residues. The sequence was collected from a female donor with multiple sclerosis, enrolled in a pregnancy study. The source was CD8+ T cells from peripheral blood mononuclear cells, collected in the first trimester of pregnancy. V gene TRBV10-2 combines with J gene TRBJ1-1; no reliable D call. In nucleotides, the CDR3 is TGCGCCACCTCGGGAATGGGCGTCGCCACTGAAGCTTTCTTT. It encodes CATSGMGVATEAFF.